This T cell receptor beta chain was retrieved from a study of shared clonotypes between healthy human individuals. This clone was seen a handful of times. Its cognate antigen is unknown. Study results and limitations: Blood was the sole source, and tissue repertoires probably differ. Non-shared clonotypes were found to have lower generation probabilities than the clonotypes that were shared by all four of the sorted-subset donors. Inspection by rarefaction showed sorted-subset sequencing to be incomplete despite large depth.

When replicate PCRs were run on sorted subsets, they used approximately 0.2 ug DNA, about 30,000 T cell genomes. Sequenced by immunoSEQ multiplex PCR; TCRdb stores in-frame clones only, minus some. The table lists roughly 300,000 clones, around 70% of them singletons, with roughly 10% in the top ten. J lost 2 bases, V lost 1 base, and 8 bases had no gene match. There are 16 residues in the CDR3. Germline CDR1 is LNHNV and CDR2 is YYDKDF (reference sequence). The specimen was memory CD4+ T cells sorted from blood. As to subset: CD45RA-negative fraction. The source of this sequence is a young man in good health. The rearrangement joins TRBV15 to TRBJ2-7; 7 bases agree with TRBD1. DNA for the CDR3: TGTGCCACCAGCAGAGCTGCTATGGGGACAGCCTACGAGCAGTACTTC. Amino acid sequence: CATSRAAMGTAYEQYF.